The clone carrying this TCR beta chain was seen a handful of times. This sample was taken from a study of T cell repertoires in cytomegalovirus infection. V lost 3 bases and J lost 0, with 11 bases in between. The germline V gene encodes CDR1 MGHDK and CDR2 SYGVNS. This CDR3 is built from 15 residues. Via MiXCR, TCRdb re-called the reads, giving one row per CDR3 protein. This table holds some 600,000 distinct CDR3 sequences, 20% to 30% found once. This TCR was recovered from a human donor in good health (CMV status not recorded). Some clones in this sample may be carry-over from other donors' samples. The J gene is TRBJ1-1, the V gene TRBV25-1; a possible D gene is TRBD1 (5 bases). The sequencing input was CD8+ T cells from PBMCs. This CDR3 is CASSEGNRLNTEAFF. The DNA of the CDR3 is TGTGCCAGCAGTGAGGGGAACAGGCTGAACACTGAAGCTTTCTTT. The complete variable domain, with remaining parts taken from reference TRBV25-1 and TRBJ1-1, reads EADIYQTPRYLVIGTGKKITLECSQTMGHDKMYWYQQDPGMELHLIHYSYGVNSTEKGDLSSESTVSRIRTEHFPLTLESARPSHTSQYLCASSEGNRLNTEAFFGQGTRLTVV.